This entry concerns a single TCR beta chain. Original analysis: It was from reference gene primer amplification that nucleated cell counts were estimated. Produced via immunoSEQ multiplex PCR; TCRdb's table is partial and in-frame only. The DNA was the basis for D and trimming; V, J and clone size are from that table. The sample consists of 200,000 to 250,000 clones, roughly 90% of them appearing once. The data belong to a study of blood T cell repertoires in COVID-19. Turning to the study itself: COVID-19 samples collected from the United States, Italy and Spain covered acute and convalescent phases. The cDNA or gDNA used as material had been derived from T cells, B-cell-depleted T cells, or PBMCs.

CDR1 and CDR2 from the germline V gene are MDHEN and SYDVKM. The CDR3 is made up of 16 amino acids. The V and J ends lost 5 bases and 8 bases respectively, with 24 bases between them. This clonotype originated in a woman in her thirties or forties with acute or convalescent COVID-19. The chain has TRBV28 and TRBJ2-5; tentative D call: TRBD2 (5 bases). The specimen sequenced was peripheral blood. CDR3 in amino acids: CASSDSPWLIGGTQYF. CDR3 nucleotide sequence: TGTGCCAGCAGTGACTCGCCCTGGTTAATAGGAGGAACCCAGTACTTC.